This is a list of T cell receptor beta chains from one sample in a study of T-cell reconstitution after alpha-beta-depleted transplantation in children. MiXCR, applied by TCRdb to the PCR reads, yields one record per CDR3 protein. This table has around 450,000 distinct CDR3 sequences, over 40% appearing once. This sample comprised PBMCs, obtained before TCRalphabeta/CD19-depleted stem cell transplant. Receptor source: a girl aged 2-10 years with aplastic anemia, due to receive a stem cell transplant. The conserved cysteine and the conserved F or W are not part of the CDR3 here. The order of the fields is J gene, V gene, CDR3 protein.

j_call: TRBJ1-2
v_call: TRBV6-1
cdr3_aa: ASRSVVYNGYT

j_call: TRBJ2-3
v_call: TRBV5-6
cdr3_aa: ASSLAGTEDTQY

j_call: TRBJ2-1
v_call: TRBV5-1
cdr3_aa: ASSRGDGNEQF

j_call: TRBJ2-3
v_call: TRBV4-2
cdr3_aa: ASSQTSGNGDTQY

j_call: TRBJ2-1
v_call: TRBV5-1
cdr3_aa: ASQAVNFNEQF

j_call: TRBJ1-3
v_call: TRBV9
cdr3_aa: ASSTGQGESSGNTIY

j_call: TRBJ1-5
v_call: TRBV20-1
cdr3_aa: SASDGTGESNQPQH

j_call: TRBJ2-2
v_call: TRBV6-1
cdr3_aa: ASSFRTSGRHGELF

j_call: TRBJ1-1
v_call: TRBV28
cdr3_aa: ASSFDIRDPLEAF

j_call: TRBJ1-2
v_call: TRBV6-1
cdr3_aa: ASSEIGRRGGYT

j_call: TRBJ2-1
v_call: TRBV4-2
cdr3_aa: ASSQVASGSVHEQF

j_call: TRBJ1-1
v_call: TRBV20-1
cdr3_aa: SAVTGLRPEAF

j_call: TRBJ1-1
v_call: TRBV5-1
cdr3_aa: ASSSRGTANTEAF

j_call: TRBJ2-1
v_call: TRBV6-4
cdr3_aa: ASSVDRGINEQF

j_call: TRBJ2-5
v_call: TRBV20-1
cdr3_aa: SARVSPKFGLAGTETQY

j_call: TRBJ2-7
v_call: TRBV18
cdr3_aa: ASSPSRGNYEQY

j_call: TRBJ1-5
v_call: TRBV28
cdr3_aa: ASITQSGQGRNQPQH

j_call: TRBJ1-5
v_call: TRBV10-3
cdr3_aa: AITGALNQPQH

j_call: TRBJ2-7
v_call: TRBV29-1
cdr3_aa: SVEGAMGREQY

j_call: TRBJ2-6
v_call: TRBV2
cdr3_aa: ASSQSGANVLT

j_call: TRBJ1-1
v_call: TRBV4-1
cdr3_aa: ASSQWQGGTEAF

j_call: TRBJ1-6
v_call: TRBV12-3/TRBV12-4
cdr3_aa: ASSLDVYNSPLH

j_call: TRBJ2-2
v_call: TRBV5-5
cdr3_aa: ASSDPRDRGSDTGELF

j_call: TRBJ1-2
v_call: TRBV6-1
cdr3_aa: ASSQGPTGGFNWYGYT

j_call: TRBJ2-3
v_call: TRBV7-9
cdr3_aa: ASSRLAEGRDTQY

j_call: TRBJ2-2
v_call: TRBV5-1
cdr3_aa: ASSPRLAGGSGELF

j_call: TRBJ2-1
v_call: TRBV6-2/TRBV6-3
cdr3_aa: ASIASRAQTNEQF

j_call: TRBJ1-3
v_call: TRBV3-1
cdr3_aa: ASSQDSRGGQDTIY

j_call: TRBJ1-1
v_call: TRBV30
cdr3_aa: AWSVNLNTEAF

j_call: TRBJ2-1
v_call: TRBV6-6
cdr3_aa: ASSSGSNEQF

j_call: TRBJ2-3
v_call: TRBV5-1
cdr3_aa: ASSLEGDRDTQY

j_call: TRBJ2-7
v_call: TRBV23-1
cdr3_aa: ASGLGAYEQY